This T cell receptor (beta chain) was sequenced in a study of cytomegalovirus exposure and HLA in healthy donors. Regarding the study as a whole: HLA restriction was apparent for most CMV-associated TCR beta chains in a later analysis.

To note about this clone: Its specificity is not known. At the DNA level, this CDR3 is encoded by other sequences in the same sample as well.

The V and J ends lost 5 bases and 4 bases respectively, with 9 bases between them. The CDR3 is 13 amino acids. Germline values: CDR1 WNHNN, CDR2 SYGVQD (reference sequence). It was with 60 Vbeta and 13 Jbeta primers that the PCR ran. Method: immunoSEQ multiplex PCR; TCRdb's copy keeps in-frame clones and lacks some. Here the sample spans over 200,000 clones, roughly 87% being singletons. Each donor was nominally healthy when sampled (though unrecorded immune exposures were likely). This clonotype was obtained from a man in his forties in good health and CMV-seropositive. The sample was PBMCs. V gene TRBV10-1 combines with J gene TRBJ1-5; D is perhaps TRBD1 (6 bases). CDR3 bases: TGCGCCAGCAGTCGTACAGGGAATCAGCCCCAGCATTTT. Translation: CASSRTGNQPQHF.